The 21 T cell receptor beta chains presented below share a single source sample, sequenced in a study of blood T cell repertoires in COVID-19. Only in-frame clones appear in the TCRdb table, and some are missing; sequencing was by immunoSEQ multiplex PCR. Of 120,000 to 150,000 clones listed, roughly 82% are singletons. The sample consisted of peripheral blood. Receptor source: a human donor in a cohort sampled during active COVID-19.

The rearrangement links TRBV4-1 to TRBJ2-1; 12 nucleotides align to TRBD2. Germline lookup yields CDR1 MGHRA and CDR2 YSYEKL. V was clipped by 1 base and J by 8 bases; unmatched bases: 6. The CDR3 runs to 16 residues. The CDR3 bases are TGCGCCAGCAGCCAAGTTGGGCTAGCGGGAGGGCATGAGCAGTTCTTC. Its translation: CASSQVGLAGGHEQFF.

V usage is TRBV5-1 and J usage is TRBJ2-3; TRBD2 matches 10 bases. Losses at the gene ends were 4 bases for V and 3 bases for J; bases not matched to a gene: 8. The CDR3 has 16 residues. CDR1 is SGHRS and CDR2 is YFSETQ in the germline V gene. CDR3 sequence: CASSDRTAGGTDTQYF. In DNA, the CDR3 is TGCGCCAGCAGCGACAGGACAGCGGGAGGGACAGATACGCAGTATTTT.

The chain carries TRBV2 and TRBJ1-6; 10 bases are shared with TRBD1. With V trimmed by 3 bases and J by 9 bases, 5 bases remained unmatched. From germline, CDR1 is SNHLY and CDR2 FYNNEI. There are 15 residues in the CDR3. Here the CDR3 DNA reads TGTGCCAGCAGTGAGTCCGGGACAGGGGTTTCACCCCTCCACTTT. Its protein product is CASSESGTGVSPLHF.

This clone was counted ten times or more. The V gene is TRBV12-3 or TRBV12-4, the J gene TRBJ2-3; 7 positions agree with TRBD1. The CDR3 is 13 amino acids. With 5 bases clipped from V and 4 bases from J, the junction kept 3 bases outside the gene matches. CDR3 bases: TGTGCCAGCAGTGACAGGGACGCAGATACGCAGTATTTT. Amino acid sequence: CASSDRDADTQYF.

Details on this clone: Other DNA sequences in the same sample also yield this CDR3. The V call is TRBV5-8, the J call TRBJ2-7, with TRBD1 matching over 7 bases. V lost 2 bases to trimming and J lost 12 bases; unmatched junction nucleotides: 8. CDR3 length: 12 residues. Germline V gene sequence: CDR1 SGHTS, CDR2 YDEGEE. This CDR3 is CASSFRQGTLYV. Written as DNA, the CDR3 is TGTGCCAGCAGCTTCAGACAGGGCACACTGTACGTC.

The chain recombines TRBV5-1 with TRBJ2-1; a weak D match, TRBD1 (6 bases). Trimming removed 2 bases from V and 8 bases from J, with 14 bases in between. This CDR3 region has 14 residues. Germline lookup yields CDR1 SGHRS and CDR2 YFSETQ. This chain's CDR3 is CASSLRGSRDEQFF. CDR3 nucleotide sequence: TGCGCCAGCAGCTTAAGGGGGTCTCGGGATGAGCAGTTCTTC. Based on the CDR3 plus reference TRBV5-1 and TRBJ2-1, the full variable domain is KAGVTQTPRYLIKTRGQQVTLSCSPISGHRSVSWYQQTPGQGLQFLFEYFSETQRNKGNFPGRFSGRQFSNSRSEMNVSTLELGDSALYLCASSLRGSRDEQFFGPGTRLTVL.

This clone has just one count. The chain uses TRBV5-1 and TRBJ2-3; D possibly corresponds to TRBD1 (6 bases). The length of the CDR3 is 13 residues. CDR1 SGHRS and CDR2 YFSETQ come from the germline V gene. With 5 bases removed from V and 3 bases from J, the gap between germline ends came to 10 bases. The DNA for the CDR3 is TGCGCCAGCAGGGGGGCAGGAACAGATACGCAGTATTTT. It yields the protein CASRGAGTDTQYF.

The genes are TRBV19 and TRBJ1-1, with D possibly matching TRBD1 (5 bases). The CDR3 is 15 residues long. V was cut by 10 bases and J by 4 bases, with 22 bases left in between. Germline CDR1 reads LNHDA; CDR2 reads SQIVND (reference sequence). In nucleotides, the CDR3 is TGTGCCACCAGGCCTCTCGGGGGAGCGGGCACTGAAGCTTTCTTT. This gives the protein CATRPLGGAGTEAFF.

The CDR3 reads CASSFGSTSNQPQHF. Written as DNA, the CDR3 is TGTGCCAGCAGCTTTGGGAGTACTAGCAATCAGCCCCAGCATTTT. The chain links TRBV5-6 to TRBJ1-5; D call uncertain. The CDR3 is 15 amino acids. V dropped 2 bases and J dropped 0 bases, with 9 bases sitting between them. Germline V lookup: CDR1 SGHDT, CDR2 YYEEEE.

The rearrangement uses TRBV18 and TRBJ2-7, with a tentative D call TRBD1 (5 bases). Germline values: CDR1 KGHSH, CDR2 LQKENI. The CDR3 is made up of 13 amino acids. Trimming removed 6 bases at V and 0 bases at J, with 9 bases between. The CDR3 spells CASSPDSSYEQYV. Here the CDR3 DNA reads TGTGCCAGCTCGCCCGACAGCTCCTACGAGCAGTACGTC.

V usage is TRBV3-1 (or the pseudogene TRBV3-2) and J usage is TRBJ2-1, with 10 nucleotides matching TRBD2. CDR3 length: 14 residues. Trimming at V came to 4 bases and at J to 9 bases, leaving 6 bases not matched to a gene. Germline V CDR1 and CDR2: LGHDT, YNNKEL (reference sequence). The DNA of the CDR3 is TGTGCCAGCAGCCCGGGACTAGCGCAGGGTGAGCAGTTCTTC. This translates into CASSPGLAQGEQFF.

V usage is TRBV25-1 and J usage is TRBJ1-6; 9 nucleotides line up with TRBD1. The CDR3 is made up of 14 amino acids. V dropped 7 bases and J dropped 10; count of bases not matched to a gene: 8. The germline CDR1 and CDR2 sequences are MGHDK and SYGVNS. The DNA for the CDR3 is TGTGCCAGCAACCGACAGGGGGAGAGATCACCCCTCCACTTT. This gives the protein CASNRQGERSPLHF.

The rearrangement links TRBV19 to TRBJ1-5; D is ambiguous. The CDR3 runs 16 residues. Trimming shortened V by 6 bases and J by 2 bases, and 17 bases separated the two germline ends. Germline V CDR1 and CDR2: LNHDA, SQIVND (reference sequence). For the CDR3, the DNA is TGTGCCAGTAGGACCGTAGGAGAGGGCGGCAATCAGCCCCAGCATTTT. Translating it yields CASRTVGEGGNQPQHF.

V usage is TRBV28 and J usage is TRBJ2-7; 10 bases align to TRBD1. This CDR3 is 15 amino acids long. CDR1 and CDR2 from the germline V gene are MDHEN and SYDVKM. J lost 7 bases, V lost 4 bases, and 10 bases had no gene match. CDR3 amino acids: CASSSPGQGYGEQYF. Here the CDR3 DNA reads TGTGCCAGCAGTTCACCGGGACAGGGGTATGGGGAGCAGTACTTC.

The CDR3 DNA is TGCGCCAGCAGCTTGGAGGGGAGGAGACAAGAGACCCAGTACTTC. Translated, it gives CASSLEGRRQETQYF. J is TRBJ2-5 and V is TRBV5-1; TRBD2 is a possible D gene (6 bases). The CDR3 has 15 residues. V was trimmed by 0 bases and J by 2 bases, leaving 11 bases between them. CDR1 and CDR2 from the germline V gene are SGHRS and YFSETQ. Drawing the rest from reference TRBV5-1 and TRBJ2-5, the complete variable domain is KAGVTQTPRYLIKTRGQQVTLSCSPISGHRSVSWYQQTPGQGLQFLFEYFSETQRNKGNFPGRFSGRQFSNSRSEMNVSTLELGDSALYLCASSLEGRRQETQYFGPGTRLLVL.

V is TRBV2 and J is TRBJ2-5; tentative D call: TRBD2 (6 bases). Trimming cost V 6 bases and J 1 base, with 12 bases left between them. CDR3 length: 14 amino acids. Germline assignment: CDR1 SNHLY and CDR2 FYNNEI. In DNA form, the CDR3 reads TGTGCCAGCAGCCCTGGGGGGTTCCAAGAGACCCAGTACTTC. Its protein is CASSPGGFQETQYF.

The table lists this clone with a count of one. The rearrangement uses TRBV7-3 and TRBJ1-2; no reliable D call. The CDR3 covers 13 residues. V lost 2 bases to trimming and J lost 2 bases, with 6 bases between them. Germline loops: CDR1 SGHTA, CDR2 FQGTGA. The CDR3 is CASSLGPNYGYTF. For the CDR3, the DNA is TGTGCCAGCAGCTTAGGGCCAAACTATGGCTACACCTTC.

This clone came up once. The rearrangement uses TRBV3-1 (or the pseudogene TRBV3-2) and TRBJ1-5, with D maybe TRBD1 (5 bases). Trimming removed 4 bases from V and 4 bases from J, with 11 bases in between. Germline V gives CDR1 LGHDT, CDR2 YNNKEL (reference sequence). The CDR3 extends over 14 amino acids. The CDR3 region is CASSPRGGNQPQHF. In nucleotides, the CDR3 is TGTGCCAGCAGCCCACGCGGGGGGAATCAGCCCCAGCATTTT.

Of note for this clone: Other DNA sequences in this sample translate to the same CDR3. The CDR3 DNA reads TGTGCCAGCTCGCCCGGCCAGGGGACAACAAGTGAAGCTTTCTTT. Its protein is CASSPGQGTTSEAFF. The rearrangement uses TRBV18 and TRBJ1-1; tentatively, D is TRBD1 (6 bases). Germline CDR1 is KGHSH and CDR2 is LQKENI. This CDR3 contains 15 residues. V was trimmed by 6 bases and J by 7 bases, leaving 21 bases between them. The full variable domain, in which reference TRBV18 and TRBJ1-1 provide the parts outside the CDR3, is NAGVMQNPRHLVRRRGQEARLRCSPMKGHSHVYWYRQLPEEGLKFMVYLQKENIIDESGMPKERFSAEFPKEGPSILRIQQVVRGDSAAYFCASSPGQGTTSEAFFGQGTRLTVV.

The chain uses TRBV29-1 and TRBJ2-7; 12 bases match TRBD2. The CDR3 is made up of 13 amino acids. The germline V gene has CDR1 SQVTM and CDR2 ANQGSEA. After removal of 8 bases from V and 5 bases from J, the junction contained 7 bases not matched to a gene. CDR3 DNA: TGCAGCCCCCCCCGGACTAGCGGGAACGAGCAGTACGTC. This codes for CSPPRTSGNEQYV.

The rearrangement joins TRBV28 to TRBJ1-2, with TRBD1 identical over 8 bases. The V and J ends lost 6 bases and 0 bases, in that order; junction bases with no gene match: 6. In germline, CDR1 is MDHEN, CDR2 SYDVKM. This CDR3 region has 15 residues. The CDR3 here is CASRFGTGSNYGYTF. CDR3 nucleotides: TGTGCCAGCAGGTTCGGGACAGGCTCTAACTATGGCTACACCTTC.